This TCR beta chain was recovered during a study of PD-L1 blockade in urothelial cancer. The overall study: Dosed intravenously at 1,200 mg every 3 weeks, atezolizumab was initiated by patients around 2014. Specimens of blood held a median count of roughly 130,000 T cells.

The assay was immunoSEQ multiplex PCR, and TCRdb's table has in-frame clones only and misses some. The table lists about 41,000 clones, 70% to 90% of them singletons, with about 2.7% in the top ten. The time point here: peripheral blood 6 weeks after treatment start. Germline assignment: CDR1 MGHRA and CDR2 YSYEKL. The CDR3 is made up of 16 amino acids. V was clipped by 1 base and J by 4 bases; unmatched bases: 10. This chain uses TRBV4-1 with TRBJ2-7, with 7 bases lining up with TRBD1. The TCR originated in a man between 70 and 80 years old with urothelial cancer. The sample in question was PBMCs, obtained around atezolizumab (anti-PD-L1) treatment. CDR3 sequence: CASSQGGGRGSYEQYF. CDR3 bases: TGCGCCAGCAGCCAAGGGGGTGGCAGGGGGTCATACGAGCAGTACTTC.